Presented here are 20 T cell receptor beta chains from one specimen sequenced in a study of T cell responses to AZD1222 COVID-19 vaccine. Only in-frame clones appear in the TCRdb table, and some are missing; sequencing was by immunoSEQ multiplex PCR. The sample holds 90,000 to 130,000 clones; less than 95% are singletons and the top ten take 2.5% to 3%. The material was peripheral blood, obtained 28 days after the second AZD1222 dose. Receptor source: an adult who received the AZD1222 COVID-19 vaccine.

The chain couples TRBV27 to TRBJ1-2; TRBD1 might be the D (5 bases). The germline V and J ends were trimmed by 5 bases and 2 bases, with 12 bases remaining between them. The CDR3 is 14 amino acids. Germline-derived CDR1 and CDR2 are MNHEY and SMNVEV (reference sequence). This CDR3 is CASSRREGNYGYTF. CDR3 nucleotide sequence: TGTGCCAGCAGTCGCAGGGAGGGGAACTATGGCTACACCTTC.

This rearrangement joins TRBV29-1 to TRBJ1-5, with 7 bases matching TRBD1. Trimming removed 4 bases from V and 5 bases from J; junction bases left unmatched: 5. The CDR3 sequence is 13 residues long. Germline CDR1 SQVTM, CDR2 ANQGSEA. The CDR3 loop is CSVASRGHQPQHF. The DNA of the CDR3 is TGCAGCGTTGCTAGTAGGGGGCATCAGCCCCAGCATTTT.

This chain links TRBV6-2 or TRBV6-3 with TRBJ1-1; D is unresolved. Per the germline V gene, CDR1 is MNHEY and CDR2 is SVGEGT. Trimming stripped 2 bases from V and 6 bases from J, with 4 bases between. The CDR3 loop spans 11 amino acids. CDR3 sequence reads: CASSYMAEAFF. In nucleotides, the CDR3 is TGTGCCAGCAGTTACATGGCTGAAGCTTTCTTT.

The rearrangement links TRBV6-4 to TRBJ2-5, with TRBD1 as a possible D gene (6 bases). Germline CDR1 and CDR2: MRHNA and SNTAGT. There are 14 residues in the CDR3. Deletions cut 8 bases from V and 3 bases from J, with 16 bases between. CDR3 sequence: CASLNRNREETQYF. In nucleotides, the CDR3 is TGTGCCAGCCTAAACCGTAACAGGGAAGAGACCCAGTACTTC.

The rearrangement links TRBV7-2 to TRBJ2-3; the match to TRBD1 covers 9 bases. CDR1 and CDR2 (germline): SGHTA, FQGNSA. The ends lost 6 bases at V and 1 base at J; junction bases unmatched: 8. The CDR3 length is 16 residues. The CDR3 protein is CASRVQGAGGTDTQYF. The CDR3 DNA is TGTGCCAGCAGGGTACAGGGGGCGGGGGGCACAGATACGCAGTATTTT.

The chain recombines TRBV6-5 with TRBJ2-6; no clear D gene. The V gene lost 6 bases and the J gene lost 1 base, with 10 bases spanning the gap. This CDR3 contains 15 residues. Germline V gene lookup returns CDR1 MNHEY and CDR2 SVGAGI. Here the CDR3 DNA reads TGTGCCAGCAGCCAAGGTATTTCTGGGGCCAACGTCCTGACTTTC. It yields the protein CASSQGISGANVLTF.

The CDR3 nucleotides are TGTGCCACGCAGGGAGAGACTGAAGCTTTCTTT. This sequence encodes CATQGETEAFF. J is TRBJ1-1 and V is TRBV2, with D maybe TRBD1 (5 bases). Germline-derived CDR1 and CDR2 are SNHLY and FYNNEI. The CDR3 loop spans 11 amino acids. Trimming cost V 10 bases and J 5 bases, with 11 bases left between them.

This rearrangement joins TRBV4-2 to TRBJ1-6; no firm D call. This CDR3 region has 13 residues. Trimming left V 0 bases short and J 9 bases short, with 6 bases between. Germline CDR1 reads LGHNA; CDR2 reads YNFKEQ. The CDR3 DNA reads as TGTGCCAGCAGCCAAGAACGACGTTCACCCCTCCACTTT. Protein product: CASSQERRSPLHF.

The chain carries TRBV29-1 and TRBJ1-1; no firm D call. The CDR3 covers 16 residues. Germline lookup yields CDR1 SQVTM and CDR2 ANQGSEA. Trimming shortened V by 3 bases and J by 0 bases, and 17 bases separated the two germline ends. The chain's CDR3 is CSVESGKVPLNTEAFF. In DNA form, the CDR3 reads TGCAGCGTTGAGAGCGGGAAGGTACCGCTGAACACTGAAGCTTTCTTT.

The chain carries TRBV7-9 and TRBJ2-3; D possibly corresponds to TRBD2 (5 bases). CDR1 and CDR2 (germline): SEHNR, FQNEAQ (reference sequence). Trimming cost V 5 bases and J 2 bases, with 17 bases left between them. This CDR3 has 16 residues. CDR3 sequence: CASSRFGRATTDTQYF. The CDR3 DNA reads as TGTGCCAGCAGCAGATTCGGGCGGGCCACCACAGATACGCAGTATTTT.

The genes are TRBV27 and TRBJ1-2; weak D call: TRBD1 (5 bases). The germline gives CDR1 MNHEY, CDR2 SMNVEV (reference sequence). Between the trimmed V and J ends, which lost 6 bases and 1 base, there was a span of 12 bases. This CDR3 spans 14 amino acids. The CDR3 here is CASRRDGSNYGYTF. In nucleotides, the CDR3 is TGTGCCAGCAGGCGGGACGGAAGTAACTATGGCTACACCTTC.

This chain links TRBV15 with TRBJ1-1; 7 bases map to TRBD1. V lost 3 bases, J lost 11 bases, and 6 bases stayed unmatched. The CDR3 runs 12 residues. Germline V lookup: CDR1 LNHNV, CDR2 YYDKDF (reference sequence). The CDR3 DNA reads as TGTGCCACCAGCAGCCAGGGGGGGAGGGCTTTCTTT. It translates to CATSSQGGRAFF.

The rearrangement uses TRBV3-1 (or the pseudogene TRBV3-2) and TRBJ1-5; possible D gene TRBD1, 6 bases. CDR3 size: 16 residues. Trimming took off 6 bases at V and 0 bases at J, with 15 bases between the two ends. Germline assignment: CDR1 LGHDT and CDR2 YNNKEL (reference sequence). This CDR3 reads CASRRVGGNSNQPQHF. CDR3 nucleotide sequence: TGTGCCAGCAGAAGGGTAGGGGGGAATAGCAATCAGCCCCAGCATTTT.

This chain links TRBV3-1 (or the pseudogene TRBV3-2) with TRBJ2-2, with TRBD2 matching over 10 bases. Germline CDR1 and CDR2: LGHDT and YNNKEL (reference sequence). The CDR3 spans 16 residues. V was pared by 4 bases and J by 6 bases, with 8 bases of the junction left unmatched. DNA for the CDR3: TGTGCCAGCAGCCCCCTAAGCGGGGGGGGTTCCGGGGAGCTGTTTTTT. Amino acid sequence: CASSPLSGGGSGELFF.

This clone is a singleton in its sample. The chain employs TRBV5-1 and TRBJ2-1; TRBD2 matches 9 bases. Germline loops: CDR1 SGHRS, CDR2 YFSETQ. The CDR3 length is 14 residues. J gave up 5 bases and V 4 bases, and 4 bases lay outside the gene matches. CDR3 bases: TGCGCCAGCAGCCATAGCGGGGGAAACAATGAGCAGTTCTTC. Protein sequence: CASSHSGGNNEQFF.

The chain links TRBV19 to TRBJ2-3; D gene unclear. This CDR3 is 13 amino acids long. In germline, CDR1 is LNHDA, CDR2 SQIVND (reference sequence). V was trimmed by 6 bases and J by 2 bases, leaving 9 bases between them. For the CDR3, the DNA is TGTGCCAGTAGAGGCGCGCTCACAGATACGCAGTATTTT. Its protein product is CASRGALTDTQYF.

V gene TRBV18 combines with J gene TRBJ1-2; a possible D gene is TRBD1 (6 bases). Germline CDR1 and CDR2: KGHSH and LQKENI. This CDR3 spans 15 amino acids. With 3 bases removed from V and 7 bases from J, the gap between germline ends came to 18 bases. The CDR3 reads CASSPRFSGERGYTF. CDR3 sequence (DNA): TGTGCCAGCTCACCGCGTTTTTCAGGGGAGCGTGGCTACACCTTC.

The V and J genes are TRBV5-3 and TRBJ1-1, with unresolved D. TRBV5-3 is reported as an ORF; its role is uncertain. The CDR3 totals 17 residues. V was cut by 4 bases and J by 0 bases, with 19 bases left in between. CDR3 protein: CARSPGGRWAVNTEAFF. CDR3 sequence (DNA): TGTGCCAGAAGCCCCGGAGGTAGGTGGGCAGTGAACACTGAAGCTTTCTTT.

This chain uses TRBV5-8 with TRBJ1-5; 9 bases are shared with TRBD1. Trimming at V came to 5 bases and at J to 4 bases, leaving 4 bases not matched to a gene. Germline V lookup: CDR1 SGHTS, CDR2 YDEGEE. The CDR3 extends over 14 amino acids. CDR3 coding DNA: TGTGCCAGCAGGGGGGACAGGGTAAATCAGCCCCAGCATTTT. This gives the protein CASRGDRVNQPQHF. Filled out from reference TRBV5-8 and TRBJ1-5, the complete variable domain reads EAGVTQSPTHLIKTRGQQATLRCSPISGHTSVYWYQQALGLGLQFLLWYDEGEERNRGNFPPRFSGRQFPNYSSELNVNALELEDSALYLCASRGDRVNQPQHFGDGTRLSIL.

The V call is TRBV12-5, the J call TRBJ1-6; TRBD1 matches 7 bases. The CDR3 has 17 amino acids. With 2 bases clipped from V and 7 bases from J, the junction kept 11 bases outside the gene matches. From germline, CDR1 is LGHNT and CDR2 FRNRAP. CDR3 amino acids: CASGLPPQGGGNSPLHF. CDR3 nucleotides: TGTGCTAGTGGTTTGCCCCCCCAGGGGGGAGGCAATTCACCCCTCCACTTT.